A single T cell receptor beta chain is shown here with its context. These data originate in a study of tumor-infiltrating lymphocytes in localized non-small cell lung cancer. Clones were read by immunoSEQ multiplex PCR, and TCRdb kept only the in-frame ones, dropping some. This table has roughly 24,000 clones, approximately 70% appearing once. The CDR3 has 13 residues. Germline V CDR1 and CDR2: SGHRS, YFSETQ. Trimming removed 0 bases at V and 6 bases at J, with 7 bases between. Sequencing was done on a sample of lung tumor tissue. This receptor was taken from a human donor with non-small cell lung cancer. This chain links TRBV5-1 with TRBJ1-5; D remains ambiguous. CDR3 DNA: TGCGCCAGCAGCTTGGACGAGGGTCAGCCCCAGCATTTT. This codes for CASSLDEGQPQHF. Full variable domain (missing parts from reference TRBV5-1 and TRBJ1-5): KAGVTQTPRYLIKTRGQQVTLSCSPISGHRSVSWYQQTPGQGLQFLFEYFSETQRNKGNFPGRFSGRQFSNSRSEMNVSTLELGDSALYLCASSLDEGQPQHFGDGTRLSIL.